This TCR beta chain came from a study of blood T cell repertoires in COVID-19. Cohorts were assigned according to the clinical history that participants reported. The CDR3 length is 13 residues. Germline values: CDR1 MNHNY, CDR2 SVGAGI (reference sequence). The germline V and J ends were trimmed by 8 bases and 0 bases, with 9 bases remaining between them. Authors' analysis steps: The authors estimated nucleated cell counts from reference gene primer amplification. Assay: immunoSEQ multiplex PCR; the TCRdb copy retains only in-frame clones and omits some. V, J and clone size are taken as reported in that table, and D and trimming were inferred from the DNA itself. This table has roughly 150,000 clones, around four fifths appearing once.

The sample comprised PBMCs or T cells enriched from blood (not recorded which). This chain connects TRBV6-6 to TRBJ2-3, with D perhaps matching TRBD1 (5 bases). The sequence came from a man aged 65-85 years who had been exposed to COVID-19. The chain's CDR3 is CASCRGSTDTQYF. Written as DNA, the CDR3 is TGTGCCAGCTGTAGGGGAAGCACAGATACGCAGTATTTT.